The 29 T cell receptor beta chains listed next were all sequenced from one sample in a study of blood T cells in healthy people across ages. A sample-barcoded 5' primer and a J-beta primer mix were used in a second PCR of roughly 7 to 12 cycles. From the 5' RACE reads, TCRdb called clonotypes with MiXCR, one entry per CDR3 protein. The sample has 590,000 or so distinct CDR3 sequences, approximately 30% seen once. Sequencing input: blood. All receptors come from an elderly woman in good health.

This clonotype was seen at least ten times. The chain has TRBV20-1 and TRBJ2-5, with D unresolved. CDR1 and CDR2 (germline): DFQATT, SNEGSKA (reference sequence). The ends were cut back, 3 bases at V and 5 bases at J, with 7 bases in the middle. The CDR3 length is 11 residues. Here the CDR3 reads CSARSGETQYF. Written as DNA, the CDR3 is TGCAGTGCTAGGTCGGGCGAGACCCAGTACTTC.

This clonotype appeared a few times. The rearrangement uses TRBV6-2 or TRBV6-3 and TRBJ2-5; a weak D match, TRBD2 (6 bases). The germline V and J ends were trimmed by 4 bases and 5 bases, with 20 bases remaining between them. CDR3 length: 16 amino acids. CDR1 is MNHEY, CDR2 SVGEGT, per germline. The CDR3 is CASSSPRAGTTETQYF. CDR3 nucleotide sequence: TGTGCCAGCAGTTCGCCGCGGGCGGGGACCACGGAGACCCAGTACTTC.

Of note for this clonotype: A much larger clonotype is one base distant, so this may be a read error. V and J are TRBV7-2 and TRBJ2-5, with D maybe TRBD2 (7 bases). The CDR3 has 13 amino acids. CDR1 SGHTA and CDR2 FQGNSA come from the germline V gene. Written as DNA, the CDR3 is TGTGCCAGCATTAGGGGGGGACAAGGGACCCAGTACTTC. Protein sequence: CASIRGGQGTQYF.

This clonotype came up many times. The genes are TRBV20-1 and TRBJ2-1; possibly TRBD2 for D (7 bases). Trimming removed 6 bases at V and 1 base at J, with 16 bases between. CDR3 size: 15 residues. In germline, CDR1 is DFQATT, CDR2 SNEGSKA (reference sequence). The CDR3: CSAGSRGGSYNEQFF. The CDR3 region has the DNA TGCAGTGCCGGAAGTAGGGGGGGTTCCTACAATGAGCAGTTCTTC.

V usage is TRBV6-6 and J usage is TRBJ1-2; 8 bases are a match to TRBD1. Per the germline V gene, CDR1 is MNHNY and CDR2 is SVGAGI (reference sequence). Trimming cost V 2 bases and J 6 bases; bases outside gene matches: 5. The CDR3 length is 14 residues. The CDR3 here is CASSYRGQGNGYTF. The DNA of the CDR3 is TGTGCCAGCAGTTACCGTGGACAGGGAAATGGCTACACCTTC.

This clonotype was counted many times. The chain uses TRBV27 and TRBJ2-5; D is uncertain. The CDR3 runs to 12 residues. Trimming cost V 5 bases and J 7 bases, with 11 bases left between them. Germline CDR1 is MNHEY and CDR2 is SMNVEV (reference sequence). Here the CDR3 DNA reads TGTGCCAGCAGTGGAGTGGGTTGGACCCAGTACTTC. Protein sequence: CASSGVGWTQYF.

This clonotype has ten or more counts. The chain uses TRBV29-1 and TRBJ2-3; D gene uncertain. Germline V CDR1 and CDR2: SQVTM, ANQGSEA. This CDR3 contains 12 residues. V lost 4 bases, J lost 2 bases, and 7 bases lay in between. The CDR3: CSVGSSTDTQYF. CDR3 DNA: TGCAGCGTTGGATCGTCCACAGATACGCAGTATTTT.

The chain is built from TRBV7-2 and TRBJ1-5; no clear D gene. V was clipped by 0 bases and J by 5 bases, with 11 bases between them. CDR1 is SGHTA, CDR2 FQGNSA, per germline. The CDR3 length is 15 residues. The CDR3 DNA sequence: TGTGCCAGCAGCTTAGCTCTGACCGGGTATCAGCCCCAGCATTTT. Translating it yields CASSLALTGYQPQHF.

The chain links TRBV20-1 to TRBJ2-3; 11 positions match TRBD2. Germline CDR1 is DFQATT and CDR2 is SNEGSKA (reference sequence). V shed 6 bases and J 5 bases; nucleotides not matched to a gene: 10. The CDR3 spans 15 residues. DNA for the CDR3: TGCAGTGCCCCTCCACCCGGGACTAGCGGAGATACGCAGTATTTT. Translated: CSAPPPGTSGDTQYF.

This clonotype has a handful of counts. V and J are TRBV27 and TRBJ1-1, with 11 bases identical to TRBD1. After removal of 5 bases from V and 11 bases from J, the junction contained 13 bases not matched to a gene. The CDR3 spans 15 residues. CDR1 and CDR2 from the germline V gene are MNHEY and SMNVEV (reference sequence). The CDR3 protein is CASSVPGQGVKRAFF. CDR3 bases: TGTGCCAGCAGTGTACCGGGACAGGGGGTAAAACGGGCTTTCTTT.

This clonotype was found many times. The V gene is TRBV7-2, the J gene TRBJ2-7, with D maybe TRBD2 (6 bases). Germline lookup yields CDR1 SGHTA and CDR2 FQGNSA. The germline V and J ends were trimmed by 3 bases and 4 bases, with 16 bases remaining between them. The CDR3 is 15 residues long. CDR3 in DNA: TGTGCCAGCAGCTTCTCGGGGGATCCAAGGTACGAGCAGTACTTC. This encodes CASSFSGDPRYEQYF.

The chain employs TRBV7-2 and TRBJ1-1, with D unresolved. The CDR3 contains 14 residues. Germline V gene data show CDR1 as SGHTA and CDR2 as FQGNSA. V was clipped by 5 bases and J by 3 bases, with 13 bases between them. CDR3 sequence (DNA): TGTGCCAGCAGCCCCCGTCGGAGGTACACTGAAGCTTTCTTT. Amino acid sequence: CASSPRRRYTEAFF.

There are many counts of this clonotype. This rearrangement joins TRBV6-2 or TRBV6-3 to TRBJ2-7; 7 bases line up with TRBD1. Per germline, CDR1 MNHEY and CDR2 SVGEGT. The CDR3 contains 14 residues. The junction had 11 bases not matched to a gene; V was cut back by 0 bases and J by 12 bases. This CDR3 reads CASSYSGTAKGRYF. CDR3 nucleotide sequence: TGTGCCAGCAGTTACTCCGGGACAGCAAAAGGGCGGTACTTC.

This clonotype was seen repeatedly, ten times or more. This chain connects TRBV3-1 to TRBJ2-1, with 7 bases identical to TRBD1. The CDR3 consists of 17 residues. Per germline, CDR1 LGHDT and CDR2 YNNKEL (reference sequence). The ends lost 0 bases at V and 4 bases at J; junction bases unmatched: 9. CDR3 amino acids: CASSQELGTELYNEQFF. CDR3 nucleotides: TGTGCCAGCAGCCAAGAATTGGGGACAGAATTATACAATGAGCAGTTCTTC.

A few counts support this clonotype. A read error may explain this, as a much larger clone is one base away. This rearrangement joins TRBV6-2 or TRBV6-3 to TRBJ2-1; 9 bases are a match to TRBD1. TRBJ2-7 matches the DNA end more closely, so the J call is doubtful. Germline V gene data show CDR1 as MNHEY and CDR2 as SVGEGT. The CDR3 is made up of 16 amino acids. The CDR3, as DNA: TGTGCCAGCACCGAACTCGGGGGACAGGGCATTAGTGAGCAGTACTTC. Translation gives CASTELGGQGISEQYF.

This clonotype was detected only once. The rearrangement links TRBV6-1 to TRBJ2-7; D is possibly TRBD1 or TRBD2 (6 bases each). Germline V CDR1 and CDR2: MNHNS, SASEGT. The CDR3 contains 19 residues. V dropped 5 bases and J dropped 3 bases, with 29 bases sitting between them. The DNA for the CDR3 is TGTGCCAGCAGTCGCCTTGGTAGTCGGGGGACACCTGTACTCTACGAGCAGTACTTC. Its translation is CASSRLGSRGTPVLYEQYF.

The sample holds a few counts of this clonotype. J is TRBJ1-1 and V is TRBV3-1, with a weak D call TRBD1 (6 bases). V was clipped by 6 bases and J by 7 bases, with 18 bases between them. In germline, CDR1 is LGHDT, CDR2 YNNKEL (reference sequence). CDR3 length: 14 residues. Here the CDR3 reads CASRPTGTSVEAFF. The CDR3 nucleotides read TGTGCCAGCAGACCGACCGGGACATCGGTTGAAGCTTTCTTT.

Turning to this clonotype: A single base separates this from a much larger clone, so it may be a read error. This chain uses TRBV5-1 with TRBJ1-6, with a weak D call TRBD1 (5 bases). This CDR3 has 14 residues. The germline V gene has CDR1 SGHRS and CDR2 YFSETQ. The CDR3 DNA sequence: TGCGCCAGCAGAGGGACTGATTATAATTCACCCCTCTACTTT. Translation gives CASRGTDYNSPLYF.

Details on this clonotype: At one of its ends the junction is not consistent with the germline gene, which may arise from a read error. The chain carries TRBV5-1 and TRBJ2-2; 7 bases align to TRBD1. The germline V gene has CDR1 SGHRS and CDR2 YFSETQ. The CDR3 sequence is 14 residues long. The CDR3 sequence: CATSPDRETGELFF. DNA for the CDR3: TGCGCCACCAGCCCAGACAGGGAAACCGGGGAGCTGTTTTTT.

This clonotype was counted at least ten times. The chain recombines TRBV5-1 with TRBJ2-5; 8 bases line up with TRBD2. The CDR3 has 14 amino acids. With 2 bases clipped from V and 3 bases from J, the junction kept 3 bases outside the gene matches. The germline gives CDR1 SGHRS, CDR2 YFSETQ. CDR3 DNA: TGCGCCAGCAGCTTTTTTAGCGGGGAAGAGACCCAGTACTTC. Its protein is CASSFFSGEETQYF.

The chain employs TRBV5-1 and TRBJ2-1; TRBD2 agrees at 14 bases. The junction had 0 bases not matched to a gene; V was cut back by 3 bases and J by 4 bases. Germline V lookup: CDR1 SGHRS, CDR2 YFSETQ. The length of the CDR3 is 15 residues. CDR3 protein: CASSWTSGGYNEQFF. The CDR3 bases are TGCGCCAGCAGCTGGACTAGCGGGGGGTACAATGAGCAGTTCTTC. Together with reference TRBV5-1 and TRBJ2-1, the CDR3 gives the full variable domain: KAGVTQTPRYLIKTRGQQVTLSCSPISGHRSVSWYQQTPGQGLQFLFEYFSETQRNKGNFPGRFSGRQFSNSRSEMNVSTLELGDSALYLCASSWTSGGYNEQFFGPGTRLTVL.

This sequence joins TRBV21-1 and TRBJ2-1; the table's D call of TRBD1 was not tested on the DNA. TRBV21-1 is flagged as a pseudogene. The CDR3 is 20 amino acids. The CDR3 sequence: CASSKPPSESNGDRYNEQFF. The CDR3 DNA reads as TGTGCCAGCAGCAAACCCCCCTCGGAGTCTAACGGAGATAGATACAATGAGCAGTTCTTC.

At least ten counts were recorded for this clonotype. In nucleotides, the CDR3 is TGTGCCAGCACCGGGCCCCAGCACTCCTACGAGCAGTACTTC. It is translated as CASTGPQHSYEQYF. The chain joins TRBV6-2 or TRBV6-3 to TRBJ2-7; no reliable D call. The CDR3 runs to 14 residues. The V gene lost 7 bases and the J gene lost 0 bases, with 13 bases spanning the gap. Germline V lookup: CDR1 MNHEY, CDR2 SVGEGT.

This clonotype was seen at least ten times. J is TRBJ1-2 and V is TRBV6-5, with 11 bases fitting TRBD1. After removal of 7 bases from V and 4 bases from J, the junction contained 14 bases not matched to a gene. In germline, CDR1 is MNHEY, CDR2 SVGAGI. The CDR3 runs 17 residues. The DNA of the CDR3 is TGTGCCAGCAAGCTCTCCGGGACAGGGGGATCGGTCTATGGCTACACCTTC. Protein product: CASKLSGTGGSVYGYTF.

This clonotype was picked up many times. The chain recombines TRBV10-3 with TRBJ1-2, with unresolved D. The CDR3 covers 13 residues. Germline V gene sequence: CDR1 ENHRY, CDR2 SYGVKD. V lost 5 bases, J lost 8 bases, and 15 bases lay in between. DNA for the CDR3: TGTGCCATCAGTTCCGGGCCCGGTGGGGGCTACACCTTC. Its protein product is CAISSGPGGGYTF.

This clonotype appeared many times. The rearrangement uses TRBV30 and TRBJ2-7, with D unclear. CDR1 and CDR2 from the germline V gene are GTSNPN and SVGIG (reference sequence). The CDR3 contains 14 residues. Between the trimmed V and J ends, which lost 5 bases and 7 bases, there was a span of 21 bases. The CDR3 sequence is CAWAPQRPTEEQYF. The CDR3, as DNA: TGTGCCTGGGCGCCCCAGCGACCGACTGAAGAGCAGTACTTC.

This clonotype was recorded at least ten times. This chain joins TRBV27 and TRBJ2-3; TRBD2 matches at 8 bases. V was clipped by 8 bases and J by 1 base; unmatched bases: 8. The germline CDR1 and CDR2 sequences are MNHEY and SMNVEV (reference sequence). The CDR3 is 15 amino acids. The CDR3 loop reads CASYAPAGGTDTQYF. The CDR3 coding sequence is TGTGCCAGCTACGCCCCAGCGGGGGGCACAGATACGCAGTATTTT.

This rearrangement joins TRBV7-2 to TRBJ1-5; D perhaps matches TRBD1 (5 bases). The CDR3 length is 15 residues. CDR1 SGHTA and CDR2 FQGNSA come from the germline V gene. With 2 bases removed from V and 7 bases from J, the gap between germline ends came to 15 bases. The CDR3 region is CASSLSLAGSQPQHF. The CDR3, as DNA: TGTGCCAGCAGCTTAAGTTTAGCAGGGAGCCAGCCCCAGCATTTT.

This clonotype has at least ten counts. The CDR3 reads CASSEIGTEAFF. CDR3 DNA: TGTGCCAGCAGCGAAATTGGCACTGAAGCTTTCTTT. V usage is TRBV7-9 and J usage is TRBJ1-1; D is ambiguous. Trimming shortened V by 5 bases and J by 4 bases, and 8 bases separated the two germline ends. This CDR3 contains 12 residues. CDR1 and CDR2 (germline): SEHNR, FQNEAQ (reference sequence).